This T cell receptor (beta chain) was profiled in a study of identical twins. This clonotype was seen more than once but under ten times. In germline, CDR1 is DFQATT, CDR2 SNEGSKA (reference sequence). The CDR3 loop spans 14 amino acids. V lost 6 bases, J lost 7 bases, and 9 bases stayed unmatched. TCRdb re-called the 5' RACE reads with MiXCR, one entry per CDR3 protein. Of 1.5 million to 2 million distinct CDR3 sequences in the sample, around a third are singletons; the top ten hold approximately 0.29%. The origin of this receptor is a newborn girl in good health. The V gene is TRBV20-1, the J gene TRBJ2-5, with 12 bases matching TRBD2. Sequencing input: cord blood. The DNA for the CDR3 is TGCAGTGCGGCGACTAGCGGGAGACTCGGGACCCAGTACTTC. Translated, it gives CSAATSGRLGTQYF.